These T cell receptor beta chains were read from a single sample in a study of beta chain features in type 1 diabetes. The protocol was immunoSEQ multiplex PCR, while the TCRdb copy is restricted to in-frame clones and leaves out a portion. The sample has 130,000 to 150,000 clones; about 13% are singletons. The sequencing input was central memory CD4+ T cells from blood. These receptors were collected from a man in his late teens or twenties with type 1 diabetes. CDR3s include the opening cysteine and the closing phenylalanine or tryptophan. D genes are given only for firm matches. For some rows the clone size is stated as once, few or many, or as a class when expanded; others skip it.

clone_size	d_call	v_call	cdr3_length	j_call	cdr3_aa	cdr3_nt
few	NA	TRBV28	11	TRBJ2-7	CASSPRSEQYF	TGTGCCAGCAGTCCCAGGAGTGAGCAGTACTTC
few	NA	TRBV6-5	14	TRBJ1-1	CASSGTTGNTEAFF	TGTGCCAGCAGCGGGACAACCGGGAACACTGAAGCTTTCTTT
NA	TRBD1	TRBV28	17	TRBJ1-3	CASSSVSGTDSGNTIYF	TGTGCCAGCAGTTCCGTTTCGGGGACAGACTCTGGAAACACCATATATTTT
few	NA	TRBV6-1	14	TRBJ1-1	CASSENDADTEAFF	TGTGCCAGCAGTGAAAATGATGCGGACACTGAAGCTTTCTTT
many	TRBD1	TRBV6-6	15	TRBJ2-3	CASSSSGTVTDTQYF	TGTGCCAGCAGTTCCTCCGGGACAGTCACAGATACGCAGTATTTT
NA	TRBD1	TRBV27	13	TRBJ2-5	CASGRQGWETQYF	TGTGCCAGCGGGAGACAGGGTTGGGAGACCCAGTACTTC
NA	NA	TRBV30	13	TRBJ1-1	CAWNSRVTDEAFF	TGTGCCTGGAATAGTAGGGTCACAGATGAAGCTTTCTTT
few	NA	TRBV7-3	15	TRBJ2-3	CASSLTSSSTDTQYF	TGTGCCAGCAGCTTAACTAGCTCAAGCACAGATACGCAGTATTTT
NA	NA	TRBV18	15	TRBJ1-1	CASSGGFRGNTEAFF	TGTGCCAGCTCAGGGGGTTTCAGGGGTAACACTGAAGCTTTCTTT
many	NA	TRBV7-9	11	TRBJ2-1	CASSFTVEQFF	TGTGCCAGCAGCTTCACAGTTGAGCAGTTCTTC
few	NA	TRBV4-2	18	TRBJ2-4	CASSPQMTGVDAKNIQYF	TGTGCCAGCAGCCCCCAAATGACTGGGGTAGATGCCAAAAACATTCAGTACTTC
few	NA	TRBV25-1	13	TRBJ1-2	CASSDGPVYGYTF	TGTGCCAGCAGTGATGGCCCGGTCTATGGCTACACCTTC
NA	TRBD1	TRBV4-1	15	TRBJ2-5	CASSQVRQGKETQYF	TGCGCCAGCAGCCAAGTGAGACAGGGGAAAGAGACCCAGTACTTC
NA	TRBD2	TRBV4-1	20	TRBJ2-5	CASSQDSGLAGGSDQETQYF	TGCGCCAGCAGCCAAGATTCGGGACTAGCGGGGGGCTCGGACCAAGAGACCCAGTACTTC
NA	NA	TRBV7-9	16	TRBJ2-6	CASSLSLGAGANVLTF	TGTGCCAGCAGCCTAAGCCTGGGCGCTGGGGCCAACGTCCTGACTTTC
few	TRBD2	TRBV5-5	17	TRBJ2-1	CASSSSRLAGTYNEQFF	TGTGCCAGCAGCTCCTCTCGACTAGCGGGAACGTACAATGAGCAGTTCTTC
NA	TRBD1	TRBV9	16	TRBJ2-7	CASSVGGQSNSYEQYF	TGTGCCAGCAGCGTAGGGGGACAGTCAAACTCCTACGAGCAGTACTTC
NA	NA	TRBV6-1	14	TRBJ1-2	CASSEPTGTGGYTF	TGTGCCAGCAGTGAACCAACAGGGACCGGTGGCTACACCTTC
NA	NA	TRBV2	14	TRBJ2-3	CASSDDSPTDTQYF	TGTGCCAGCAGTGACGACAGCCCTACAGATACGCAGTATTTT
NA	NA	TRBV29-1	13	TRBJ1-1	CSVDRASNTEAFF	TGCAGCGTTGATCGGGCCTCGAACACTGAAGCTTTCTTT
once	NA	TRBV29-1	13	TRBJ2-3	CSVLLLQANGQYF	TGCAGCGTACTCTTATTACAGGCAAATGGGCAGTATTTT
few	NA	TRBV7-2	15	TRBJ2-1	CASSLDSGIENEQFF	TGTGCCAGCAGCTTGGACTCGGGTATCGAGAATGAGCAGTTCTTC
few	TRBD1	TRBV29-1	17	TRBJ1-2	CSVEGPGQGAINYGYTF	TGCAGCGTTGAGGGCCCGGGACAGGGGGCTATAAACTATGGCTACACCTTC
NA	NA	TRBV6-5	16	TRBJ1-1	CASSYSRGAMNTEAFF	TGTGCCAGCAGTTACTCGCGGGGTGCGATGAACACTGAAGCTTTCTTT
NA	NA	TRBV19	14	TRBJ1-2	CASSIDRTLYGYTF	TGTGCCAGTAGTATAGATCGGACCTTGTATGGCTACACCTTC
few	TRBD1	TRBV5-1	14	TRBJ2-1	CASRSGQGLFEQFF	TGCGCCAGCAGATCGGGACAGGGTTTGTTTGAGCAGTTCTTC
few	NA	TRBV5-4	13	TRBJ2-5	CASSLGTRETQYF	TGTGCCAGCAGCTTGGGTACACGGGAGACCCAGTACTTC
few	NA	TRBV7-9	13	TRBJ1-1	CASSPSTYTEAFF	TGTGCCAGCAGCCCATCGACGTACACTGAAGCTTTCTTT
few	NA	TRBV4-1	14	TRBJ2-6	CASSPLPGANVLTF	TGCGCCAGCAGCCCCCTTCCTGGGGCCAACGTCCTGACTTTC
few	NA	TRBV18	16	TRBJ2-6	CASSETQGAGANVLTF	TGTGCCAGCTCAGAAACACAGGGTGCTGGGGCCAACGTCCTGACTTTC
few	TRBD1	TRBV6-1	15	TRBJ2-1	CASRPGQGPYNEQFF	TGTGCCAGCAGACCGGGACAGGGCCCTTACAATGAGCAGTTCTTC
NA	NA	TRBV18	14	TRBJ1-1	CASSPREGNTEAFF	TGTGCCAGCTCACCACGGGAGGGGAACACTGAAGCTTTCTTT